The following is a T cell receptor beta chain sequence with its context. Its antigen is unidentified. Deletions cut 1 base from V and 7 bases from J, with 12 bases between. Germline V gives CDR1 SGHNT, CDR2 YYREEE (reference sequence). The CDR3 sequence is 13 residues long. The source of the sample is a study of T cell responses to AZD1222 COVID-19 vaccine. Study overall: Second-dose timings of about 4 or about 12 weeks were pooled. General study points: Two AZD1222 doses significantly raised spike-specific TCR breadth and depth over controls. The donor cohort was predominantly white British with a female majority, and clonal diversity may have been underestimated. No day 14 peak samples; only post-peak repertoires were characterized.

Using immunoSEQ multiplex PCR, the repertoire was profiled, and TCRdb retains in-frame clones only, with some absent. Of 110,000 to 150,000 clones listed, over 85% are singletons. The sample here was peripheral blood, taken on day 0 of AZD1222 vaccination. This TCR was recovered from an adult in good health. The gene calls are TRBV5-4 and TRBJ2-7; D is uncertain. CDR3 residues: CASSLSPFGEQYF. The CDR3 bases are TGTGCCAGCAGCTTGTCGCCGTTTGGGGAGCAGTACTTC.